This is a list of T cell receptor beta chains from one sample in a study of T cell changes during pregnancy in multiple sclerosis. This table comes from immunoSEQ multiplex PCR, and its TCRdb copy is limited to in-frame clones, with some not included. The table has about 93,000 clones, approximately 92% seen once. The material was peripheral blood, obtained after pregnancy. All receptors come from a female donor with multiple sclerosis, enrolled in a pregnancy study. CDR3s include the opening cysteine and the closing phenylalanine or tryptophan. The D gene is left open where the match is weak. Some rows mark clone size as missing; the rest say once, few, many or name a class of expanded clone.

j_call clone_size d_call v_call cdr3_nt cdr3_aa
TRBJ2-5 NA TRBD1 TRBV9 TGTGCCAGCAGCGTGGGGACAGTACAAGAGACCCAGTACTTC CASSVGTVQETQYF
TRBJ2-3 NA NA TRBV7-3 TGTGCCAGCAGCTTAACCGGGGGAAGCACAGATACGCAGTATTTT CASSLTGGSTDTQYF
TRBJ1-1 NA TRBD1 TRBV4-1 TGCGCCAGCAGCCAGACAACCGACAGGGGGACTGAAGCTTTCTTT CASSQTTDRGTEAFF
TRBJ1-3 NA NA TRBV6-5 TGTGCCAGCAGTTACGGACTAATTGGCTCTGGAAACACCATATATTTT CASSYGLIGSGNTIYF
TRBJ1-3 NA NA TRBV19 TGTGCCAGTAGTATCGCGATAAGTGGAAACACCATATATTTT CASSIAISGNTIYF
TRBJ2-7 NA TRBD1 TRBV10-3 TGTGCCACTGGGACAGGGATGTACGAGCAGTACTTC CATGTGMYEQYF
TRBJ2-1 NA TRBD1 TRBV29-1 TGCAGCGGCTCGGGACAGGAGTACAATGAGCAGTTCTTC CSGSGQEYNEQFF
TRBJ2-6 NA TRBD2 TRBV7-3 TGTGCCAGCAGCGGTGGGGGACTAAGCTCACCTGGGGCCAACGTCCTGACTTTC CASSGGGLSSPGANVLTF
TRBJ2-7 NA TRBD1 TRBV18 TGTGCCAGCTCACCCGGACAGGGGTCTTCCTACGAGCAGTACTTC CASSPGQGSSYEQYF
TRBJ1-6 once TRBD1 TRBV11-2 TGTGCCAGCAGCTCGAAAACAGGGGATTACTCCTATAATTCACCCCTCCACTTT CASSSKTGDYSYNSPLHF
TRBJ2-7 NA TRBD1 TRBV28 TGTGCCAGCAGTCAGACAGGGTCTCCCCTTCCCTACGAGCAGTACTTC CASSQTGSPLPYEQYF
TRBJ2-3 NA TRBD2 TRBV18 TGTGCCAGCTCCGAGACTAGCCCGGAAGATACGCAGTATTTT CASSETSPEDTQYF
TRBJ2-2 NA NA TRBV30 TGTGCCTGGGGGGCAGGGAGGAGGACCGGGGAGCTGTTTTTT CAWGAGRRTGELFF
TRBJ2-5 NA TRBD1 TRBV5-4 TGTGCCAGCAGCTCGACAGGGATCGGAGAGACCCAGTACTTC CASSSTGIGETQYF
TRBJ1-4 NA NA TRBV7-6 TGTGCCAGCAGCTTAGCCGGGGGGCGGACTAATGAAAAACTGTTTTTT CASSLAGGRTNEKLFF
TRBJ1-2 few NA TRBV25-1 TGTGCCAGCAGTGATAGCGGGGCGTGGGGCTACACCTTC CASSDSGAWGYTF
TRBJ1-5 NA NA TRBV5-1 TGCGCCAGCAGCTTGTCGGCGGCAGCGGGTCAGCCCCAGCATTTT CASSLSAAAGQPQHF
TRBJ2-3 NA TRBD2 TRBV29-1 TGCAGCTTGCGGGGGGCCACAGATACGCAGTATTTT CSLRGATDTQYF
TRBJ2-2 NA TRBD2 TRBV10-3 TGTGCCATCAGCTCCGGCGGGGGGCCGAACACCGGGGAGCTGTTTTTT CAISSGGGPNTGELFF
TRBJ1-3 few NA TRBV11-2 TGTGCCAGCAGCTTAGTCCAGGGTGGGGACACCATATATTTT CASSLVQGGDTIYF